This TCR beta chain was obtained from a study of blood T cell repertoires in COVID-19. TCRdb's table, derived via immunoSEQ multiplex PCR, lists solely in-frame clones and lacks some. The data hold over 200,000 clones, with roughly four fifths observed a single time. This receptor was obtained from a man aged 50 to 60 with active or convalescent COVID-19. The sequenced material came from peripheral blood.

The CDR3 DNA reads as TGTGCCAGCAGCACCCCGACAGGGTTAAGTGAAAAACTGTTTTTT. It codes for CASSTPTGLSEKLFF. The chain employs TRBV25-1 and TRBJ1-4; 7 bases agree with TRBD1. The germline CDR1 and CDR2 sequences are MGHDK and SYGVNS. J lost 7 bases, V lost 6 bases, and 11 bases had no gene match. The length of the CDR3 is 15 residues.